This T cell receptor (beta chain) appears in the sequencing data of a study of T-cell memory formation after mild COVID-19. Overall study: Clustering of TCRs was largely donor specific.

TCRdb recomputed calls from the 5' RACE reads with MiXCR, one row per CDR3 protein. The data show about 610,000 distinct CDR3 sequences, roughly 17% seen once. Study results and caveats: Contracting clones from day 15 to 85 had balanced CD4/CD8; later expanders favoured CD4+.

Concerning this clonotype itself: Antigen unknown.

The CDR3 has 13 amino acids. Germline loops: CDR1 SGHDN, CDR2 FVKESK. V was shortened by 1 base and J by 8 bases, with 11 bases between the two germline ends. This clonotype was obtained from an adult woman who had mild COVID-19 (a few samples of this study predate the infection). Cell type and time point are not known. This chain joins TRBV14 and TRBJ1-1; D uncertain. Specimen: PBMCs or a T cell subset sorted from them (not recorded which). In nucleotides, the CDR3 is TGTGCCAGCAGCCAAGTATTGGACCTGGAAGCTTTCTTT. It codes for CASSQVLDLEAFF. Filled out from reference TRBV14 and TRBJ1-1, the complete variable domain reads EAGVTQFPSHSVIEKGQTVTLRCDPISGHDNLYWYRRVMGKEIKFLLHFVKESKQDESGMPNNRFLAERTGGTYSTLKVQPAELEDSGVYFCASSQVLDLEAFFGQGTRLTVV.